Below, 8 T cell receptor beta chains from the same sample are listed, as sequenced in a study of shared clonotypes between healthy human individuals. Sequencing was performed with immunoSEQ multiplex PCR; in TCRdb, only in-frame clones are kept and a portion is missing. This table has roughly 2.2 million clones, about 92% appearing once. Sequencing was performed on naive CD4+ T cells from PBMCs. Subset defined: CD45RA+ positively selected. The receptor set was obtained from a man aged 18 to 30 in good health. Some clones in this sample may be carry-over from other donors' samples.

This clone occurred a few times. CDR3 sequence: CASSLVGAAFF. Here the CDR3 DNA reads TGTGCCAGCAGCTTAGTCGGGGCCGCTTTCTTT. V and J are TRBV7-9 and TRBJ1-1, with a tentative D call TRBD1 (5 bases). Germline-derived CDR1 and CDR2 are SEHNR and FQNEAQ (reference sequence). CDR3 size: 11 residues. The ends were cut back, 1 base at V and 11 bases at J, with 8 bases in the middle.

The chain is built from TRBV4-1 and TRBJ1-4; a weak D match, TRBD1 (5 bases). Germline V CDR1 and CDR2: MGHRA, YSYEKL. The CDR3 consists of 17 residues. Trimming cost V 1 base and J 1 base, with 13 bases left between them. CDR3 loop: CASSQGQGGVTNEKLFF. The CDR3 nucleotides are TGCGCCAGCAGCCAAGGGCAGGGAGGGGTAACTAATGAAAAACTGTTTTTT.

The CDR3 region is CASGLAGTGNTIYF. CDR3 coding DNA: TGTGCTAGTGGTTTAGCGGGGACTGGAAACACCATATATTTT. This sequence joins TRBV12-5 and TRBJ1-3; D gene ambiguous. This CDR3 is built from 14 residues. The V gene's germline CDR1 is LGHNT and CDR2 FRNRAP. V was shortened by 3 bases and J by 2 bases, with 8 bases between the two germline ends.

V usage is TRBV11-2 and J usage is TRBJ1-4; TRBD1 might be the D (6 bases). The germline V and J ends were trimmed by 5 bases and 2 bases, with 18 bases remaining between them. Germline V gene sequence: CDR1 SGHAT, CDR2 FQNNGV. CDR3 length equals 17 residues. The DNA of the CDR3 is TGTGCCAGCAGCCCCCACAGGGTGGAAGCGACTAATGAAAAACTGTTTTTT. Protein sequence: CASSPHRVEATNEKLFF.

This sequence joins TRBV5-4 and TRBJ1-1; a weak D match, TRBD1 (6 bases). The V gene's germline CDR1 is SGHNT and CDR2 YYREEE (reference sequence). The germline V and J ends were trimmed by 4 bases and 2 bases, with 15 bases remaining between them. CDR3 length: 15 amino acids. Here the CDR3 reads CASSMAGRGNTEAFF. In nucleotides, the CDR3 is TGTGCCAGCAGCATGGCTGGCAGGGGAAACACTGAAGCTTTCTTT.

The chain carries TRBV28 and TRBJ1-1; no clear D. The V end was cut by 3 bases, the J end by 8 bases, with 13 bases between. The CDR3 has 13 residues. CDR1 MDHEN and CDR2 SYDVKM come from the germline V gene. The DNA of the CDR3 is TGTGCCAGCAGTTTGCCGGCCTCGGGGGAAGCTTTCTTT. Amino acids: CASSLPASGEAFF.

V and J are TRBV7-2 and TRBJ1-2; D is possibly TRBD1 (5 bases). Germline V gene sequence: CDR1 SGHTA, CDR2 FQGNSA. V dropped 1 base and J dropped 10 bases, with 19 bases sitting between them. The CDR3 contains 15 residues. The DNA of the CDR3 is TGTGCCAGCAGCTTAGAGGCCAGGGAATGGGGTACCTACACCTTC. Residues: CASSLEAREWGTYTF. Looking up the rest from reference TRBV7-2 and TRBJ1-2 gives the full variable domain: GAGVSQSPSNKVTEKGKDVELRCDPISGHTALYWYRQSLGQGLEFLIYFQGNSAPDKSGLPSDRFSAERTGGSVSTLTIQRTQQEDSAVYLCASSLEAREWGTYTFGSGTRLTVV.

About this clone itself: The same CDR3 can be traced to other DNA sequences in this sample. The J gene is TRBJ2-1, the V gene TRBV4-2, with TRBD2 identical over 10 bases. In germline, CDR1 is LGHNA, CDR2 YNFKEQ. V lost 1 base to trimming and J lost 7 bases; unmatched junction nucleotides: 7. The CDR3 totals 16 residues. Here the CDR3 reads CASSQALAGVGNEQFF. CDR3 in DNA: TGTGCCAGCAGCCAAGCGCTAGCGGGAGTAGGTAATGAGCAGTTCTTC.